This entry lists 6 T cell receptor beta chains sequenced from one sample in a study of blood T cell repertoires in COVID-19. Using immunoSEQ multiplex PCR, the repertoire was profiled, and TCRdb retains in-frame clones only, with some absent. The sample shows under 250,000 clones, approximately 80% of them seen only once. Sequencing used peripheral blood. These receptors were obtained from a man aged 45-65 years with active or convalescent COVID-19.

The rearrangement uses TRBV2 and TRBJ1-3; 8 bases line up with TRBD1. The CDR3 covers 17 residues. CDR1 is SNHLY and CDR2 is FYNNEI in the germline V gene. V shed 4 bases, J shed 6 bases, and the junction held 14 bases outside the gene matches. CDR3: CASSAQFPDREPNTIYF. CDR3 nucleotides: TGTGCCAGCAGTGCCCAATTCCCGGACAGGGAACCAAACACCATATATTTT. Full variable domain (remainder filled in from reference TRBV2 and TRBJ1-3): EPEVTQTPSHQVTQMGQEVILRCVPISNHLYFYWYRQILGQKVEFLVSFYNNEISEKSEIFDDQFSVERPDGSNFTLKIRSTKLEDSAMYFCASSAQFPDREPNTIYFGEGSWLTVV.

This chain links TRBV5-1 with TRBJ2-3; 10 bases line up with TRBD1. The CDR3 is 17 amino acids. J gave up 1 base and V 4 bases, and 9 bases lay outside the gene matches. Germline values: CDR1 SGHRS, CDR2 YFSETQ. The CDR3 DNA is TGCGCCAGCAGCGATCGCGCCGGGACAGGGGGCACAGATACGCAGTATTTT. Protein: CASSDRAGTGGTDTQYF. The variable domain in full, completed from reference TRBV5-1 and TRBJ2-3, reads KAGVTQTPRYLIKTRGQQVTLSCSPISGHRSVSWYQQTPGQGLQFLFEYFSETQRNKGNFPGRFSGRQFSNSRSEMNVSTLELGDSALYLCASSDRAGTGGTDTQYFGPGTRLTVL.

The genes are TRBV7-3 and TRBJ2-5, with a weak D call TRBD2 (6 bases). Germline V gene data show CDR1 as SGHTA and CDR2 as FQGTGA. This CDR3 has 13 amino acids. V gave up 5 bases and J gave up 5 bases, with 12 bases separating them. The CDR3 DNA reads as TGTGCCAGCAGCCGGGGGAATTGGGAGACCCAGTACTTC. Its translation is CASSRGNWETQYF.

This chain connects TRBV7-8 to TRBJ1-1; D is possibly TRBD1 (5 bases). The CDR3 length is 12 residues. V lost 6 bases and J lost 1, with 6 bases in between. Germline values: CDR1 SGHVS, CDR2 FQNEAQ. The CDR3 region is CASSTGNTEAFF. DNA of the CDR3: TGTGCCAGCAGTACAGGGAACACTGAAGCTTTCTTT. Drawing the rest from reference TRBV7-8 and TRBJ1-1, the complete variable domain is GAGVSQSPRYKVAKRGQDVALRCDPISGHVSLFWYQQALGQGPEFLTYFQNEAQLDKSGLPSDRFFAERPEGSVSTLKIQRTQQEDSAVYLCASSTGNTEAFFGQGTRLTVV.

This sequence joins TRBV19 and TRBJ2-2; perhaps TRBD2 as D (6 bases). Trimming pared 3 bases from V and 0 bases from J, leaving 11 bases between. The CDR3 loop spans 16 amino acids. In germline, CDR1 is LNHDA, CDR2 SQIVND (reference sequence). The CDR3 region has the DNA TGTGCCAGTAGTATGGGCGGGGCAGCGAACACCGGGGAGCTGTTTTTT. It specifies CASSMGGAANTGELFF.

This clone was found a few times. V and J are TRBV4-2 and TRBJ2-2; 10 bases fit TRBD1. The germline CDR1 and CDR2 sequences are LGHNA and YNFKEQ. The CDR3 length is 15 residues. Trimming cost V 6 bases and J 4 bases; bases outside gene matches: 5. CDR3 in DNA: TGTGCCAGCAGTCATGGGACAGGGGTCACCGGGGAGCTGTTTTTT. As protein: CASSHGTGVTGELFF.